This T cell receptor (beta chain) stems from a study of beta chain features in type 1 diabetes. General study points: Individuals with type 1 diabetes displayed fewer insertions and more deletions at VDJ junctions. Researchers report that Type 1 diabetes patients had moderately but significantly shorter TCRB CDR3s across all four CD4+ subsets.

The authors reverse transcribed all of the isolated RNA, so sequencing captured expressed TCRB transcripts. Profiling relied on immunoSEQ multiplex PCR, and the TCRdb table lists in-frame clones only, not all of them. The sample carries 300,000 to 400,000 clones, less than 9.5% recorded once. V dropped 7 bases and J dropped 0 bases, with 12 bases sitting between them. The germline V gene encodes CDR1 MNHEY and CDR2 SVGAGI. This CDR3 is 14 amino acids long. For this clone: The antigen is unknown.

The V and J genes are TRBV6-5 and TRBJ1-1, with D hard to call. Sequenced sample: central memory CD4+ T cells from blood. The source is a woman aged 18-35 years in good health. The CDR3 bases are TGTGCCAGCACCCCTGGGGTTATGAACACTGAAGCTTTCTTT. Translated: CASTPGVMNTEAFF.